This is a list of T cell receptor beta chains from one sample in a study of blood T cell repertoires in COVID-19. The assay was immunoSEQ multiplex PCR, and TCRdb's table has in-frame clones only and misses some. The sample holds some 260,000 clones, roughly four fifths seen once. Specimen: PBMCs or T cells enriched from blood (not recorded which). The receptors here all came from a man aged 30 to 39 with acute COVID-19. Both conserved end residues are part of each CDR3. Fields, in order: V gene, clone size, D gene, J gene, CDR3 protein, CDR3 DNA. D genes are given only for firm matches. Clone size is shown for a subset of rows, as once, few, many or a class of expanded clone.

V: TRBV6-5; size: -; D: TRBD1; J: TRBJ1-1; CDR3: CASTRQGNTEAFF; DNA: TGTGCCAGCACTCGACAGGGTAACACTGAAGCTTTCTTT
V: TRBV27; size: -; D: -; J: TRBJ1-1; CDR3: CASSKFGGIVGRAPPEAFF; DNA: TGTGCCAGCAGTAAGTTTGGTGGGATCGTGGGCAGGGCACCCCCTGAAGCTTTCTTT
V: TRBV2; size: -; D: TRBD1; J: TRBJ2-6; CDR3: CASSEPDRGYGANVLTF; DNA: TGTGCCAGCAGTGAGCCCGACAGGGGCTATGGGGCCAACGTCCTGACTTTC
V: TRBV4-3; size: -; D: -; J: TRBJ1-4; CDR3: CASSQDHQATNEKLFF; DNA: TGCGCCAGCAGCCAAGATCATCAGGCAACTAATGAAAAACTGTTTTTT
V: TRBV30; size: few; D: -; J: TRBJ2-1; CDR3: CAWIPSQTRIGEQFF; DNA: TGTGCCTGGATTCCTAGCCAGACGAGGATAGGTGAGCAGTTCTTC
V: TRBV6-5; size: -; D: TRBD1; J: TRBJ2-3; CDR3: CASRSQGAVADTQYF; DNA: TGTGCCAGCAGGTCCCAGGGGGCAGTTGCAGATACGCAGTATTTT
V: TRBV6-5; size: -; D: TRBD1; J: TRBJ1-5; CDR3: CASSLQGRNQPQHF; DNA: TGTGCCAGCAGTTTACAGGGGCGCAATCAGCCCCAGCATTTT
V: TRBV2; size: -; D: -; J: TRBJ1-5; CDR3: CASSFTGSGLSNQPQHF; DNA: TGTGCCAGCAGTTTTACAGGGTCCGGCTTGAGCAATCAGCCCCAGCATTTT
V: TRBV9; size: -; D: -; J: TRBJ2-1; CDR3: CASRGDYNEQFF; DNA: TGTGCCAGCAGGGGCGACTACAATGAGCAGTTCTTC
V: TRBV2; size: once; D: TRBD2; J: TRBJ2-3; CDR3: CASSGRLAGGADTQYF; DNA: TGTGCCAGCAGTGGGCGGCTAGCGGGGGGGGCAGATACGCAGTATTTT
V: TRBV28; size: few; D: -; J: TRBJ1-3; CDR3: CASVVSTAGNTIYF; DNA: TGTGCCAGCGTAGTATCGACAGCTGGAAACACCATATATTTT
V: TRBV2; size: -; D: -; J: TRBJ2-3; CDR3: CASPGLFSTDTQYF; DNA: TGTGCCAGCCCAGGATTGTTTAGCACAGATACGCAGTATTTT
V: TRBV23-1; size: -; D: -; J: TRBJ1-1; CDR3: CASSQTLTEAFF; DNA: TGCGCCAGCAGTCAGACACTCACTGAAGCTTTCTTT
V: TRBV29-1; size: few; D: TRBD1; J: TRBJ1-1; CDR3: CSAGTGSYTEAFF; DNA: TGCAGCGCCGGGACAGGGTCGTACACTGAAGCTTTCTTT
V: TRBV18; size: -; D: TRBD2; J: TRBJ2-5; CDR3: CASSPGLAGFETQYF; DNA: TGTGCCAGCTCACCGGGACTAGCGGGATTCGAGACCCAGTACTTC
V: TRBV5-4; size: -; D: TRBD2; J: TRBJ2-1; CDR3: CASSFGGRADDEQFF; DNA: TGTGCCAGCAGCTTCGGCGGGAGGGCCGATGATGAGCAGTTCTTC
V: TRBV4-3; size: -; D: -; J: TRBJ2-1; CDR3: CASSQVSSGYNEQFF; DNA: TGCGCCAGCAGCCAAGTAAGCTCCGGCTACAATGAGCAGTTCTTC
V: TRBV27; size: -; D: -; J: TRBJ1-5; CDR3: CASSVRGQPQHF; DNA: TGTGCCAGCAGCGTCCGGGGTCAGCCCCAGCATTTT
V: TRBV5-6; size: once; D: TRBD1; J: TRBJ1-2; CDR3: CASSQGTGAYGYTF; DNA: TGTGCCAGCAGCCAAGGGACAGGGGCCTATGGCTACACCTTC
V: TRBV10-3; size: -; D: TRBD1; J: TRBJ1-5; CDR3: CAISALQGNQPQHF; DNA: TGTGCCATCAGTGCCTTACAGGGGAATCAGCCCCAGCATTTT
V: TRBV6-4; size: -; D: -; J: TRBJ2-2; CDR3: CASSHRLGTGELFF; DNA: TGTGCCAGCAGTCATCGCCTCGGCACCGGGGAGCTGTTTTTT
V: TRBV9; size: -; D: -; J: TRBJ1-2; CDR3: CASLRQPSGYTF; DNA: TGTGCCAGCCTCAGACAACCCTCTGGCTACACCTTC
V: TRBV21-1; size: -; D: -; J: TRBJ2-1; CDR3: CARRSGQGFYNEQFF; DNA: TGTGCCAGAAGATCGGGACAGGGGTTCTACAATGAGCAGTTCTTC
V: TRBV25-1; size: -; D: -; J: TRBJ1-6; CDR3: CASRVGTTSPLHF; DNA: TGTGCCAGCAGGGTCGGGACAACCTCACCCCTCCACTTT
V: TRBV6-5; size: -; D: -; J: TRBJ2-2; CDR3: CASNPTAGTGELFF; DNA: TGTGCCAGCAACCCCACCGCAGGGACCGGGGAGCTGTTTTTT
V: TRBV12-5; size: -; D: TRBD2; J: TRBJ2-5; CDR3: CASGYLLAGSPPQETQYF; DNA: TGTGCTAGTGGTTATTTACTAGCGGGATCCCCCCCCCAAGAGACCCAGTACTTC
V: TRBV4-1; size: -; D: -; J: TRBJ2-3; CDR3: CASSQDISTDTQYF; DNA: TGCGCCAGCAGCCAAGATATCAGCACAGATACGCAGTATTTT
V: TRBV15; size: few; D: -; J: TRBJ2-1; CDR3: CATSSLNAGPNEQFF; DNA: TGTGCCACCAGCAGTCTTAATGCAGGTCCTAATGAGCAGTTCTTC
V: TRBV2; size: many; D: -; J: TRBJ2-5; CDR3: CASRRPGLEETQYF; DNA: TGTGCCAGCAGGCGCCCAGGGTTGGAAGAGACCCAGTACTTC
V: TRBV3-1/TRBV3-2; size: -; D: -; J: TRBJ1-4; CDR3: CASSLRQGNEKLFF; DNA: TGTGCCAGCAGCCTCCGGCAGGGGAACGAAAAACTGTTTTTT
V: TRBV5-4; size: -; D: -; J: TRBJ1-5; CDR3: CASSQEGGNQPQHF; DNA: TGTGCCAGCAGCCAGGAGGGCGGAAATCAGCCCCAGCATTTT
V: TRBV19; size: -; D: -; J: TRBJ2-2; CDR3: CASSATGTTNTGELFF; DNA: TGTGCCAGTAGCGCAACCGGGACAACGAACACCGGGGAGCTGTTTTTT
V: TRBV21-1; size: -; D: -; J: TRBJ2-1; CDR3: CASTSGLAGVGDEQFF; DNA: TGTGCCAGCACCTCGGGACTAGCGGGGGTGGGCGATGAGCAGTTCTTC
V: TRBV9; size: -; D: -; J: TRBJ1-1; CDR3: CASSVSWGDTEAFF; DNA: TGTGCCAGCAGCGTAAGCTGGGGGGACACTGAAGCTTTCTTT
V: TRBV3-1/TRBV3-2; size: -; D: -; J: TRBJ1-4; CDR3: CASSPKGGWITNEKLFF; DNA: TGTGCCAGCAGCCCCAAGGGCGGGTGGATAACTAATGAAAAACTGTTTTTT
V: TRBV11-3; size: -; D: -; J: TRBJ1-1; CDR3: CASSFRVWAEAFF; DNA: TGTGCCAGCAGCTTCAGGGTGTGGGCTGAAGCTTTCTTT
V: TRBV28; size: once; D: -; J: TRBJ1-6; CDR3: CATRFPAPGGNSPLHF; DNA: TGTGCCACCAGGTTTCCGGCCCCGGGGGGTAATTCACCCCTCCACTTT
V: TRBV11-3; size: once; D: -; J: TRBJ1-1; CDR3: CASSLQGRRETEAFF; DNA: TGTGCCAGCAGCTTACAGGGAAGGAGAGAGACTGAAGCTTTCTTT
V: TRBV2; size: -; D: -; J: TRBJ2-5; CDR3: CASHLSPNSGTQYF; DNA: TGTGCCAGCCACCTTTCTCCGAATAGTGGGACCCAGTACTTC
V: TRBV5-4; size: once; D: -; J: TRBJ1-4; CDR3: CASSGDSNEKLFF; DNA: TGTGCCAGCAGCGGAGATTCTAATGAAAAACTGTTTTTT
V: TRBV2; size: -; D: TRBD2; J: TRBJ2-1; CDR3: CASSELLAGGVNEQFF; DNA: TGTGCCAGCAGTGAATTGCTAGCGGGGGGCGTCAATGAGCAGTTCTTC
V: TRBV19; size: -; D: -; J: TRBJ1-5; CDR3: CASSAGVPLNQPQHF; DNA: TGTGCCAGTAGTGCCGGGGTACCTTTGAATCAGCCCCAGCATTTT
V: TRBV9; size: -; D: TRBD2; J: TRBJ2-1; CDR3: CASSVPTSGGYNEQFF; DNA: TGTGCCAGCAGCGTACCGACTAGCGGAGGGTACAATGAGCAGTTCTTC
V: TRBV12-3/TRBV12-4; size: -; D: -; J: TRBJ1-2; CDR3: CASKPGQHYGYTF; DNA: TGTGCCAGCAAACCGGGACAACACTATGGCTACACCTTC
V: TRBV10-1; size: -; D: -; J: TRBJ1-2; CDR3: CASSTGFDYGYTF; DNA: TGCGCCAGCAGCACAGGGTTTGACTATGGCTACACCTTC
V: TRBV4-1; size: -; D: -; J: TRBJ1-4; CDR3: CASSTWGGQSNEKLFF; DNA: TGCGCCAGCAGTACATGGGGGGGGCAGAGTAATGAAAAACTGTTTTTT
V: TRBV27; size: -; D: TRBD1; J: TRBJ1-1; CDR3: CASNKRTGGPEAFF; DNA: TGTGCCAGCAATAAAAGGACAGGGGGCCCTGAAGCTTTCTTT
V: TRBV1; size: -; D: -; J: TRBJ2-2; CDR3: CTSSQATLENTGELFF; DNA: TGCACCAGCAGCCAAGCCACCCTAGAAAACACCGGGGAGCTGTTTTTT